What follows describes a single TCR beta chain. What it recognizes is unknown. The V and J ends lost 3 bases and 4 bases respectively, with 15 bases between them. Looked up from germline, CDR1 is MGHDK and CDR2 is SYGVNS. The CDR3 consists of 15 residues. The sample comes from a study of molecular identifiers for immune sequencing clone quantification. Study-level points and caveats: The study reportedly detected spiked Jurkat TCR RNA from one cell among around 1 million naive cells. Under 1% of molecules in naive cells, but over 97% of effector molecules, belonged to clones above 20 RNA copies.

Sorted naive CD8 T cells were those defined as CD8+CD4-CCR7+CD45RA+. Methods described previously, with TCR primers listed, were used for bulk TCR libraries. TCRdb itself ran the PCR reads through MiXCR, one entry per CDR3 protein. Of about 500,000 distinct CDR3 sequences in the sample, 25% are singletons; the top ten hold just over 0.75%. The specimen sequenced was naive CD8+ T cells from blood, with Jurkat cell RNA spiked in. The subset denotes: FACS-sorted CD8+CD4-CCR7+CD45RA+ naive T cells. This TCR came from a human donor in good health. Some libraries in this study had Jurkat cell RNA spiked in. This sequence joins TRBV25-1 and TRBJ2-5; D might be TRBD1 (5 bases). CDR3 loop: CASSDWSGIGETQYF. The CDR3 coding sequence is TGTGCCAGCAGTGATTGGTCAGGGATAGGAGAGACCCAGTACTTC.